This T cell receptor (beta chain) emerged from a study of cytomegalovirus exposure and HLA in healthy donors. This cohort consisted of healthy bone marrow donors. Looked up from germline, CDR1 is SGHTA and CDR2 is FQGNSA. This CDR3 has 16 amino acids. The trim removed 1 base at V and 4 bases at J, leaving 8 bases unmatched. Study-wide results and limits: Cytomegalovirus status was reportedly diagnosed by the classifier with high sensitivity and specificity. Cytomegalovirus association was listed for approximately 160 TCR beta chains.

PCR was performed using 60 Vbeta and 13 Jbeta primers. TCRdb's table, derived via immunoSEQ multiplex PCR, lists solely in-frame clones and lacks some. The sample holds some 76,000 clones, 86% seen once. With regard to this clone: What it binds is not known.

The sequencing sample was made of PBMCs. The source of this sequence is a woman in her thirties in good health and CMV-seronegative. This sequence joins TRBV7-2 and TRBJ2-7, with 9 bases lining up with TRBD2. CDR3 sequence: CASSLGSPRGGYEQYF. In DNA form, the CDR3 reads TGTGCCAGCAGCTTAGGGTCTCCGCGGGGGGGTTACGAGCAGTACTTC.